Listed below are T cell receptor beta chains from one sample, sequenced in a study of OX40 agonist ivuxolimab in advanced cancers. This table comes from immunoSEQ multiplex PCR, and its TCRdb copy is limited to in-frame clones, with some not included. The table shows 20,000 to 25,000 clones, with around 90% occurring only once. The input for sequencing was CD4+ or CD8+ T cells sorted from blood, taken in a trial of the OX40 agonist ivuxolimab. All receptors come from an adult with an advanced solid tumor such as melanoma, head and neck, liver or kidney cancer. Each CDR3 is given with its conserved first and last residue. The D gene is left open where the match is weak. Size is stated for part of the rows, as once, few or many counts, or as a class when the clone is expanded.

V gene	J gene	D gene	clone size	CDR3 DNA	CDR3 protein
TRBV5-1	TRBJ1-2	NA	NA	TGCGCCAGCAGCTTGGGAACATATGGCTACACCTTC	CASSLGTYGYTF
TRBV28	TRBJ1-3	NA	NA	TGTGCCAGCAGTCCCGGAAACACCATATATTTT	CASSPGNTIYF
TRBV6-1	TRBJ2-3	NA	NA	TGTGCCAGCAGTGAAGTCACCTTGGGGTATACGCAGTATTTT	CASSEVTLGYTQYF
TRBV6-5	TRBJ2-5	NA	NA	TGTGCCAGCAGTTTGCTGGGGGAAGAGACCCAGTACTTC	CASSLLGEETQYF
TRBV27	TRBJ2-5	NA	once	TGTGCCAGCAGCTGGGGGACGCGAGTCGAGACCCAGTACTTC	CASSWGTRVETQYF
TRBV4-2	TRBJ2-7	NA	once	TGTGCCAGCAGCCAGATAGCGAGCGAGCAGTACTTC	CASSQIASEQYF
TRBV6-5	TRBJ2-7	NA	NA	TGTGCCAGCAGGACTGGTTACGAGCAGTACTTC	CASRTGYEQYF
TRBV5-4	TRBJ2-5	TRBD1	NA	TGTGCCAGCAGTTCCCGGGACAGGGGTAATTGGGAGACCCAGTACTTC	CASSSRDRGNWETQYF
TRBV6-5	TRBJ1-2	NA	NA	TGTGCCAGCAGTTATGGGGGCGAGGATAAGGGCTACACCTTC	CASSYGGEDKGYTF
TRBV27	TRBJ1-5	NA	NA	TGTGCCAGCAGTTTATCAGGGGGTTATCAGCCCCAGCATTTT	CASSLSGGYQPQHF
TRBV7-9	TRBJ2-2	NA	NA	TGTGCCAGCAGACGGACGGACGGGGAGCTGTTTTTT	CASRRTDGELFF
TRBV29-1	TRBJ1-1	NA	NA	TGCAGCGTTTTAGGCCCTGCGGGCGCTTCGGTACGGGGGACTGAAGCTTTCTTT	CSVLGPAGASVRGTEAFF
TRBV7-8	TRBJ2-7	NA	NA	TGTGCCAGCAGCTTCGACAGGAAGATCTACGAGCAGTACTTC	CASSFDRKIYEQYF
TRBV6-6	TRBJ1-2	TRBD1	NA	TGTGCCAGCAGTTACGGGACAGAGGACGGCTACACCTTC	CASSYGTEDGYTF
TRBV25-1	TRBJ1-2	NA	NA	TGTGCCAGCACAGCAGGGACCTATGGCTACACCTTC	CASTAGTYGYTF
TRBV6-5	TRBJ2-3	NA	NA	TGTGCCAGCAGTTACTCGGGTGGGGAAGGCACAGATACGCAGTATTTT	CASSYSGGEGTDTQYF
TRBV7-8	TRBJ2-1	NA	NA	TGTGCCAGCAGGGGGCGTGATGAGCAGTTCTTC	CASRGRDEQFF
TRBV29-1	TRBJ2-7	NA	NA	TGCAGCGTGTATTCCCTCAACGAGCAGTACTTC	CSVYSLNEQYF
TRBV4-1	TRBJ2-1	TRBD2	NA	TGCGCCAGCAGCCAAGTGAAGCGGGATTACAATGAGCAGTTCTTC	CASSQVKRDYNEQFF
TRBV7-9	TRBJ2-2	TRBD1	NA	TGTGCCAGTTCCCAAGACAGGGGACTGCTATCGAACACCGGGGAGCTGTTTTTT	CASSQDRGLLSNTGELFF
TRBV13	TRBJ2-7	TRBD1	NA	TGTGCCAGCAGCCCGGGACAGGGGGCTTATGAGCAGTACTTC	CASSPGQGAYEQYF
TRBV6-5	TRBJ1-2	NA	NA	TGTGCCAGCAGTTCCTCAGGGACTTCCCATTGGGGCTACACCTTC	CASSSSGTSHWGYTF
TRBV4-1	TRBJ1-2	NA	NA	TGCGCCAGCAGCCAAGTTCAGGGATTGGGCTATGGCTACACCTTC	CASSQVQGLGYGYTF
TRBV5-4	TRBJ2-7	TRBD2	NA	TGTGCCAGCAGCCAAACCGGGACTAGCGCATACGAGCAGTACTTC	CASSQTGTSAYEQYF
TRBV27	TRBJ1-5	TRBD1	NA	TGTGCCAGCAGTCTGACAGGGTCTGATCAGCCCCAGCATTTT	CASSLTGSDQPQHF
TRBV27	TRBJ1-2	NA	NA	TGTGCCAGCAGTCCGGGCCGTGGGACAAACTATGGCTACACCTTC	CASSPGRGTNYGYTF
TRBV10-3	TRBJ1-2	TRBD1	NA	TGTGCCATCAAGGGGGCGCGGGGCTACACCTTC	CAIKGARGYTF
TRBV2	TRBJ2-2	TRBD1	NA	TGTGCCAGCAGGGGGGACAGGGGGCGTAGCTTGACCGGGGAGCTGTTTTTT	CASRGDRGRSLTGELFF
TRBV6-5	TRBJ2-7	TRBD1	NA	TGTGCCAGCAGGTACAGGGGCGGGTACGAGCAGTACTTC	CASRYRGGYEQYF
TRBV19	TRBJ1-1	TRBD1	NA	TGTGCCAGTAGTATACTAATCGGAGGGGGCCGCACTGAAGCTTTCTTT	CASSILIGGGRTEAFF
TRBV7-9	TRBJ1-4	NA	medium-sized	TGTGCCAGCAGGCCTCCAGGGGCTAGTGAAAAACTGTTTTTT	CASRPPGASEKLFF
TRBV11-2	TRBJ2-7	TRBD1	NA	TGTGCCAGCAGCCGCAGGCCTCCCGGGACAGGGTCCTACGAGCAGTACTTC	CASSRRPPGTGSYEQYF
TRBV19	TRBJ1-2	TRBD1	NA	TGTGCCAGTAGTGTTGACCGGGACAGGGCTTCACCGACAGTCGGCTACACCTTC	CASSVDRDRASPTVGYTF
TRBV9	TRBJ1-1	TRBD1	once	TGTGCCAGCAGCGTAGGGACAGGGAACACTGAAGCTTTCTTT	CASSVGTGNTEAFF
TRBV5-6	TRBJ1-2	NA	NA	TGTGCCAGCAGCGATACAGGGCACTATGGCTACACCTTC	CASSDTGHYGYTF
TRBV5-4	TRBJ2-2	NA	NA	TGTGCCAGCAGCTACGGATCCACCGGGGAGCTGTTTTTT	CASSYGSTGELFF
TRBV27	TRBJ2-7	TRBD2	NA	TGTGCCAGCAGTTCGGGGGGACCCTACGAGCAGTACTTC	CASSSGGPYEQYF
TRBV5-6	TRBJ2-1	NA	NA	TGTGCCAGCAGCTTGCCCTCGGCACGGTCCTCCTACAATGAGCAGTTCTTC	CASSLPSARSSYNEQFF
TRBV2	TRBJ2-7	TRBD2	NA	TGTGCCAGCAGGGAGGGACTAGCGGGAGCCTACGAGCAGTACTTC	CASREGLAGAYEQYF
TRBV10-3	TRBJ1-1	NA	NA	TGTGCCATCACCTCCGGGGAAAGGTGGAACACTGAAGCTTTCTTT	CAITSGERWNTEAFF
TRBV30	TRBJ2-3	NA	NA	TGTGCCTGGAGTGTTCTTGGAGATACGCAGTATTTT	CAWSVLGDTQYF
TRBV6-1	TRBJ2-1	TRBD2	NA	TGTGCCAGCAGTGAAGGCCCGGGACTAGCGGTCTACAATGAGCAGTTCTTC	CASSEGPGLAVYNEQFF
TRBV14	TRBJ1-3	TRBD1	NA	TGTGCCAGCAGCGACAGGGGAATGTACGGAAACACCATATATTTT	CASSDRGMYGNTIYF
TRBV15	TRBJ2-7	NA	NA	TGTGCCACCGCGCTCGACACCGAGGTGGGGGAGCAGTACTTC	CATALDTEVGEQYF
TRBV28	TRBJ1-1	NA	NA	TGTGCCAGCAGTTTACTATCGGAGAACACTGAAGCTTTCTTT	CASSLLSENTEAFF
TRBV21-1	TRBJ2-1	NA	NA	TGTGCCAGCAGCAAAGTTAACGGGGGAGGGCCAGAGCAGTTCTTC	CASSKVNGGGPEQFF
TRBV6-5	TRBJ2-7	NA	once	TGTGCCAGCAGTGTCCGGCGTAACTCCTACGAGCAGTACTTC	CASSVRRNSYEQYF
TRBV6-6	TRBJ1-4	NA	NA	TGTGCCAGCAGCCTAATGGGGGAGGAAAAACTGTTTTTT	CASSLMGEEKLFF
TRBV14	TRBJ2-7	NA	NA	TGTGCCAGCAGCCAAGATTTGGGGCAGGGTAGTAACGAGCAGTACTTC	CASSQDLGQGSNEQYF
TRBV4-1	TRBJ2-3	NA	NA	TGCGCCAGCAGCCACCCGGACCGTTACACAGATACGCAGTATTTT	CASSHPDRYTDTQYF
TRBV27	TRBJ2-5	TRBD1	once	TGTGCCAGCAGGGACAGGGCACGGGAGACCCAGTACTTC	CASRDRARETQYF
TRBV2	TRBJ2-4	NA	NA	TGTGCCAGCAGTGAAGACGAGGGCTTGGTCATTCAGTACTTC	CASSEDEGLVIQYF
TRBV6-6	TRBJ2-3	TRBD2	NA	TGTGCCAGCAGTTATAGCGGGGGAGCAGATACGCAGTATTTT	CASSYSGGADTQYF
TRBV9	TRBJ2-7	TRBD1	NA	TGTGCCAGCAGCGTAGCCGGGACAGGGGGGGACGAGCAGTACTTC	CASSVAGTGGDEQYF
TRBV5-1	TRBJ2-5	TRBD2	once	TGCGCCAGCAGCTTGGGGACTAGCGGGGTACCACCGGGAGAGACCCAGTACTTC	CASSLGTSGVPPGETQYF